Detailed here is one T cell receptor (beta chain). The data belong to a study of blood T cell repertoires in COVID-19. Study-wide context: Spain, Italy and the United States supplied samples that represented acute and convalescent COVID-19. T cells, B-cell-depleted T cells, or PBMCs supplied cDNA or gDNA.

The table came from immunoSEQ multiplex PCR; TCRdb's copy has only in-frame clones and leaves some out. The sample has about 44,000 clones, approximately 86% seen once. CDR3 length: 15 residues. Germline CDR1 SGHDT, CDR2 YYEEEE. V was shortened by 0 bases and J by 6 bases, with 14 bases between the two germline ends. Sequencing was performed on peripheral blood. The J gene is TRBJ2-3, the V gene TRBV5-6; weak D call: TRBD2 (6 bases). This sequence originates from a woman in her 70s with acute or convalescent COVID-19. The CDR3 loop is CASSLVGGISDTQYF. CDR3 in DNA: TGTGCCAGCAGCTTGGTAGGCGGGATAAGTGATACGCAGTATTTT.